This paragraph covers one T cell receptor (beta chain) sequence. As yet, its antigen is unknown. Germline assignment: CDR1 ENHRY and CDR2 SYGVKD. V lost 1 base to trimming and J lost 0 bases, with 9 bases between them. The CDR3 covers 15 residues. The sample comes from a study of blood T cells in healthy people across ages. Study context: Through template switching, about one barcoded beta molecule was captured per two T cells, as measured in model experiments.

Study-wide findings and caveats: There was no known CMV status for donors, so expanded clonotype changes were possibly confounded. Diversity of TCR beta per million T cells declined in a roughly linear way with age. When set beside aged donors, long-lived donors presented more naive CD4+ cells and higher diversity.

Alongside a J-beta primer mix, a sample-barcoded 5' primer served in a second PCR lasting roughly 7 to 11 cycles. Each CDR3 protein gets one entry after TCRdb re-called the 5' RACE reads with MiXCR. This sample yields roughly 800,000 distinct CDR3 sequences, of which 53% are seen a single time; approximately 40% belongs to the top ten. The sequenced sample was blood. The chain employs TRBV10-3 and TRBJ1-2; the D is unclear. The sequence came from an elderly man in good health. CDR3: CAISEWEVSNYGYTF. Written as DNA, the CDR3 is TGTGCCATCAGTGAGTGGGAGGTCTCTAACTATGGCTACACCTTC.